This TCR beta chain was identified in a study of radiotherapy plus CTLA-4 blockade in lung cancer. At the level of the study: Patients showed objective responses in 18% of cases, and disease control was achieved by 31%.

Data came from immunoSEQ multiplex PCR; TCRdb stores just in-frame clones and leaves some out. The table has just over 14,000 clones, about two thirds seen once. This CDR3 region has 15 residues. Germline loops: CDR1 MNHNS, CDR2 SASEGT. Trimming removed 5 bases at V and 5 bases at J, with 18 bases between. This specimen consisted of peripheral blood, obtained from a patient treated with radiotherapy plus ipilimumab. The origin of this receptor is a human donor with non-small cell lung cancer whose response to radiotherapy plus ipilimumab could not be evaluated. V and J are TRBV6-1 and TRBJ2-5, with a tentative D call TRBD2 (6 bases). The CDR3 here is CASSTPGVPPETQYF. The CDR3 region has the DNA TGTGCCAGCAGTACCCCGGGGGTACCGCCGGAGACCCAGTACTTC.